The next 19 T cell receptor beta chains were all read from a single sample in a study of metastatic and nonmetastatic thyroid tumors. TCRdb re-clonotyped the PCR reads via MiXCR. The data contain about 40,000 clones, 17% of them singletons. Patients underwent thyroid surgery, and none had received any treatment before it. The sequencing sample was made of tumor tissue. These receptors all come from a female donor with papillary thyroid cancer or a benign thyroid nodule (not recorded which). Some clones in this sample may be carry-over from other donors' samples.

This clone was seen at least ten times. This sequence joins TRBV9 and TRBJ2-2, with D possibly matching TRBD2 (5 bases). CDR3 length equals 18 residues. Germline V gene lookup returns CDR1 SGDLS and CDR2 YYNGEE. The V end was cut by 0 bases, the J end by 6 bases, with 21 bases between. DNA for the CDR3: TGTGCCAGCAGCGTAGAGTCCGCGGGCCGGAGGACTTCCGGGGAGCTGTTTTTT. Protein product: CASSVESAGRRTSGELFF.

For the CDR3, the DNA is TGCAGTGCGTCGGCAGGGCCCAGCTCTGGGGCCAACGTCCTGACTTTC. It codes for CSASAGPSSGANVLTF. V and J are TRBV20-1 and TRBJ2-6, with D possibly TRBD1 on 5 matching bases. The CDR3 runs to 16 residues. Trimming pared 6 bases from V and 0 bases from J, leaving 15 bases between. The germline V gene has CDR1 DFQATT and CDR2 SNEGSKA (reference sequence).

This clone has at least ten counts. This chain links TRBV19 with TRBJ2-6; D remains ambiguous. The V and J ends lost 7 bases and 0 bases respectively, with 16 bases between them. The germline V gene encodes CDR1 LNHDA and CDR2 SQIVND (reference sequence). The CDR3 has 17 residues. The CDR3: CASTQLAALSGANVLTF. CDR3 DNA: TGTGCCAGTACCCAACTCGCCGCCCTCTCTGGGGCCAACGTCCTGACTTTC.

This clone was counted ten times or more. The rearrangement joins TRBV20-1 to TRBJ2-1; TRBD2 matches 11 bases. Germline V CDR1 and CDR2: DFQATT, SNEGSKA (reference sequence). The CDR3 loop spans 15 amino acids. Trimming removed 0 bases from V and 3 bases from J; junction bases left unmatched: 1. For the CDR3, the DNA is TGCAGTGCTAGAGACGGGACTAGCGGCTACAATGAGCAGTTCTTC. It codes for CSARDGTSGYNEQFF.

This clone was picked up many times. The chain uses TRBV28 and TRBJ1-5; no firm D call. V lost 2 bases to trimming and J lost 7 bases, with 15 bases between them. In germline, CDR1 is MDHEN, CDR2 SYDVKM. The CDR3 extends over 15 amino acids. CDR3 residues: CASSLVRVLGQPQHF. The CDR3 DNA sequence: TGTGCCAGCAGTTTAGTCCGGGTTTTGGGGCAGCCCCAGCATTTT.

This clone was seen repeatedly, ten times or more. The V and J genes are TRBV20-1 and TRBJ1-5, with D possibly being TRBD1 (6 bases). Germline V gene lookup returns CDR1 DFQATT and CDR2 SNEGSKA (reference sequence). Trimming took off 3 bases at V and 0 bases at J, with 12 bases between the two ends. This CDR3 is built from 15 residues. CDR3 region: CSARGGADSNQPQHF. In nucleotides, the CDR3 is TGCAGTGCTAGGGGGGGGGCAGATAGCAATCAGCCCCAGCATTTT.

This clone has a count of ten or more. V is TRBV28 and J is TRBJ2-7, with 11 bases that match TRBD2. This CDR3 spans 15 amino acids. Germline lookup yields CDR1 MDHEN and CDR2 SYDVKM. V lost 6 bases, J lost 4 bases, and 8 bases stayed unmatched. This CDR3 is CASSKPTSGKYEQYF. CDR3 DNA: TGTGCCAGCAGCAAACCGACTAGCGGGAAGTACGAGCAGTACTTC.

This clone was recorded many times. The V and J genes are TRBV2 and TRBJ2-1; D is unclear. Trimming took 0 bases from V and 10 from J, leaving 10 bases between them. CDR3 length: 13 residues. Looked up from germline, CDR1 is SNHLY and CDR2 is FYNNEI. As DNA, the CDR3 is TGTGCCAGCAGTGAAGCTACTCTTGGGGAGCAGTTCTTC. It specifies CASSEATLGEQFF.

This clone has ten or more counts. This chain joins TRBV29-1 and TRBJ2-4, with 7 positions matching TRBD2. The germline CDR1 and CDR2 sequences are SQVTM and ANQGSEA. This CDR3 is built from 15 residues. The trim removed 4 bases at V and 0 bases at J, leaving 6 bases unmatched. The CDR3 DNA sequence: TGCAGCGTTGTTCTAGCGGAACTAGCCAAAAACATTCAGTACTTC. Translated: CSVVLAELAKNIQYF.

This clone was seen ten or more times. J is TRBJ1-6 and V is TRBV5-8; 9 positions match TRBD1. The junction had 7 bases not matched to a gene; V was cut back by 4 bases and J by 8 bases. The CDR3 totals 15 residues. The V gene's germline CDR1 is SGHTS and CDR2 YDEGEE. The CDR3 DNA reads as TGTGCCAGCAGCAGAGGACAGGGGTTTCATTCACCCCTCCACTTT. Protein sequence: CASSRGQGFHSPLHF.

This clone was counted many times. The chain uses TRBV18 and TRBJ2-3; 11 nucleotides match TRBD2. Germline lookup yields CDR1 KGHSH and CDR2 LQKENI. V lost 6 bases and J lost 4; bases outside the gene matches: 6. This CDR3 has 15 amino acids. CDR3 region: CASSPLAGGSDTQYF. CDR3 DNA sequence: TGTGCCAGCTCGCCTTTAGCGGGAGGGTCAGATACGCAGTATTTT. Using reference TRBV18 and TRBJ2-3 for the parts outside the CDR3, the full variable domain is NAGVMQNPRHLVRRRGQEARLRCSPMKGHSHVYWYRQLPEEGLKFMVYLQKENIIDESGMPKERFSAEFPKEGPSILRIQQVVRGDSAAYFCASSPLAGGSDTQYFGPGTRLTVL.

The V and J genes are TRBV18 and TRBJ2-7; 9 nucleotides match TRBD1. Germline CDR1 and CDR2: KGHSH and LQKENI. This CDR3 is built from 15 residues. The junction had 4 bases not matched to a gene; V was cut back by 2 bases and J by 2 bases. The CDR3 nucleotides read TGTGCCAGCTCACCAGGACAGGGGTCACCCTACGAGCAGTACTTC. Amino acid sequence: CASSPGQGSPYEQYF.

This clone was seen ten or more times. The genes are TRBV7-9 and TRBJ2-2; the D gene is possibly TRBD2 (6 bases). The CDR3 length is 14 residues. Per germline, CDR1 SEHNR and CDR2 FQNEAQ (reference sequence). Trimming removed 8 bases at V and 4 bases at J, with 14 bases between. CDR3: CASQEGRITGELFF. CDR3 coding DNA: TGTGCCAGCCAGGAGGGGCGCATCACCGGGGAGCTGTTTTTT.

This clone was seen many times. The chain is built from TRBV10-2 and TRBJ1-5; 8 bases map to TRBD1. This CDR3 is 15 amino acids long. CDR1 is WSHSY, CDR2 SAAADI, per germline. J lost 1 base, V lost 6 bases, and 5 bases had no gene match. Here the CDR3 reads CASSGTGRSNQPQHF. CDR3 bases: TGCGCCAGCAGCGGGACAGGCCGGAGCAATCAGCCCCAGCATTTT.

This chain links TRBV6-1 with TRBJ1-1, with D possibly matching TRBD1 (5 bases). The V end lost 5 bases, the J end lost 5 bases, and 12 bases lay between the germline ends. This CDR3 region has 13 residues. CDR1 and CDR2 from the germline V gene are MNHNS and SASEGT. The CDR3 region has the DNA TGTGCCAGCAGTAAGGGGCAAGAGACTGAAGCTTTCTTT. The encoded protein is CASSKGQETEAFF.

This clone was detected many times. The rearrangement uses TRBV19 and TRBJ1-3; maybe TRBD1 (6 bases). Trimming pared 5 bases from V and 2 bases from J, leaving 13 bases between. Germline CDR1 LNHDA, CDR2 SQIVND (reference sequence). The CDR3 contains 15 residues. CDR3 DNA sequence: TGTGCCAGTAGTGGATCAGGGGACCCTGGAAACACCATATATTTT. Translating it yields CASSGSGDPGNTIYF.

This clone showed up just a few times. A much more abundant neighbour one base away suggests this may be a read error. The rearrangement uses TRBV4-1 and TRBJ2-5; perhaps TRBD1 as D (5 bases). The CDR3 consists of 15 residues. CDR1 is MGHRA, CDR2 YSYEKL, per germline. The germline V and J ends were trimmed by 4 bases and 4 bases, with 16 bases remaining between them. In nucleotides, the CDR3 is TGCGCCAGCAGCCCTCCCGCATGGGGCCGAGAGACCCAGTACTTC. It specifies CASSPPAWGRETQYF.

This clone has just a few counts. Since a much larger clone is just one base distant, this may be a read error. The J gene is TRBJ2-5, the V gene TRBV18, with TRBD1 matching over 7 bases. In germline, CDR1 is KGHSH, CDR2 LQKENI. The junction had 5 bases not matched to a gene; V was cut back by 8 bases and J by 2 bases. CDR3 length: 13 residues. CDR3 region: CASPRDRQETQYF. The CDR3 nucleotides are TGTGCCAGCCCACGGGACAGACAAGAGACCCAGTACTTC.

This clone has just a few counts. At one end, the junction sequence differs from germline, possibly due to a read error. The CDR3 loop reads CASSLLTALMSSTYTQYF. Here the CDR3 DNA reads TGTGCCAGCAGTTTACTCACGGCGCTTATGTCTAGCACATATACGCAGTATTTT. V is TRBV28 and J is TRBJ2-3; tentative D call: TRBD2 (5 bases). This CDR3 has 18 amino acids. The germline gives CDR1 MDHEN, CDR2 SYDVKM.